This T cell receptor beta chain came from a study of response to subunit inactivated influenza vaccine. General observations from the study: The study's authors posited that every seasonal influenza vaccination enlists few new T cells.

TCRdb re-called the RT-PCR reads through MiXCR, storing one row per CDR3 protein. The sample has around 570,000 distinct CDR3 sequences, around 8% seen once. The CDR3 is 15 amino acids. Germline CDR1 is DFQATT and CDR2 is SNEGSKA (reference sequence). V gave up 0 bases and J gave up 7 bases, with 16 bases separating them. Concerning this clonotype itself: Its target is unknown.

Sequenced material: PBMCs from blood, taken around 25 months after vaccination. The chain carries TRBV20-1 and TRBJ2-1, with no clear D. The origin of this receptor is a man aged 45 to 70 who received an inactivated influenza vaccine. The CDR3 loop is CSARDKNGGLNEQFF. In DNA, the CDR3 is TGCAGTGCTAGAGATAAGAATGGTGGGCTAAATGAGCAGTTCTTC.